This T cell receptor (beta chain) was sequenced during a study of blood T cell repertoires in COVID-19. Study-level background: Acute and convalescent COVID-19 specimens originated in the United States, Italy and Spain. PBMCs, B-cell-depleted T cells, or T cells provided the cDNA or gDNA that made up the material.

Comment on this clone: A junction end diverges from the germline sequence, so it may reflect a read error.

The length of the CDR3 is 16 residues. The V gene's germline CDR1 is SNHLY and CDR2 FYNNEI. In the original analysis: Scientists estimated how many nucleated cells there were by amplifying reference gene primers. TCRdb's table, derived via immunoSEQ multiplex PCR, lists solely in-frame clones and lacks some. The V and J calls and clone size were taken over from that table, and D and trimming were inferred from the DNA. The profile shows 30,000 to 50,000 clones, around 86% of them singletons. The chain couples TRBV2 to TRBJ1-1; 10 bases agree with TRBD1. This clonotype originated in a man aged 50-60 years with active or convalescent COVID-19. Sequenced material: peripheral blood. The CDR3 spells CASGDRGRIVNTEAFF. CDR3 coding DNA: TGTGCCAGCGGTGACAGGGGGCGAATCGTGAACACTGAAGCTTTCTTT. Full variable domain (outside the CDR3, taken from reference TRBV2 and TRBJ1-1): EPEVTQTPSHQVTQMGQEVILRCVPISNHLYFYWYRQILGQKVEFLVSFYNNEISEKSEIFDDQFSVERPDGSNFTLKIRSTKLEDSAMYFCASGDRGRIVNTEAFFGQGTRLTVV.